The next 4 T cell receptor beta chains were all read from a single sample in a study of blood T cell repertoires in COVID-19. The repertoire was sequenced with immunoSEQ multiplex PCR; TCRdb's copy has only in-frame clones and lacks some. The sample lists around 150,000 clones, approximately 80% occurring once. Sequencing was carried out using peripheral blood. All receptors come from a woman aged 80 or older with active or convalescent COVID-19.

The chain recombines TRBV7-9 with TRBJ1-2; maybe TRBD1 (6 bases). The CDR3 extends over 14 amino acids. Deletions cut 0 bases from V and 8 bases from J, with 13 bases between. CDR1 and CDR2 from the germline V gene are SEHNR and FQNEAQ (reference sequence). This CDR3 is CASSLAGTQYGYTF. CDR3 nucleotide sequence: TGTGCCAGCAGCTTAGCGGGGACACAATACGGCTACACCTTC.

The DNA of the CDR3 is TGTGCCATCAGTGGCTCCCCGGGGGAATCCTACGAGCAGTACTTC. Amino acids: CAISGSPGESYEQYF. The genes are TRBV10-3 and TRBJ2-7, with a possible D match to TRBD2 (6 bases). Germline V gene sequence: CDR1 ENHRY, CDR2 SYGVKD. The CDR3 length is 15 residues. The V end was cut by 4 bases, the J end by 1 base, with 14 bases between.

The chain couples TRBV10-1 to TRBJ1-5, with a weak D call TRBD1 (6 bases). This CDR3 has 15 residues. V lost 7 bases, J lost 4 bases, and 17 bases lay in between. Per the germline V gene, CDR1 is WNHNN and CDR2 is SYGVQD (reference sequence). CDR3 amino acids: CASNGGPRGNQPQHF. CDR3 nucleotide sequence: TGCGCCAGCAACGGGGGGCCTAGGGGTAATCAGCCCCAGCATTTT.

This clone was observed a handful of times. This chain links TRBV14 with TRBJ1-4, with D maybe TRBD1 (5 bases). This CDR3 comprises 14 residues. V was trimmed by 6 bases and J by 3 bases, leaving 11 bases between them. CDR1 and CDR2 from the germline V gene are SGHDN and FVKESK. In nucleotides, the CDR3 is TGTGCCAGCAGTCTACAAGGGGCTAATGAAAAACTGTTTTTT. Translated: CASSLQGANEKLFF.